A single sample gave rise to the 22 T cell receptor beta chains below, sequenced in a study of CD8 T cells in ankylosing spondylitis. Study conclusions and caveats: There was a TCR beta motif, made of several highly homologous variants, that appeared characteristic of ankylosing spondylitis blood.

No antigen has been assigned to these receptors. TCRdb reprocessed the 5' RACE reads via MiXCR and lists one record per CDR3 protein. The table includes fewer than 550,000 distinct CDR3 sequences, about 5% detected once. Sequencing input: blood, either unsorted or a sorted T cell fraction (not recorded which). The receptor source for this set is a male donor with ankylosing spondylitis.

This clonotype was counted at least ten times. The genes are TRBV6-2 or TRBV6-3 and TRBJ2-7; either TRBD1 or TRBD2 may fit D (5 bases each). This CDR3 region has 16 residues. Trimming shortened V by 4 bases and J by 11 bases, and 27 bases separated the two germline ends. CDR1 is MNHEY, CDR2 SVGEGT, per germline. The CDR3 is CASSSQYGWGSTREYF. In DNA form, the CDR3 reads TGTGCCAGCAGTTCCCAGTACGGTTGGGGGTCTACGAGGGAGTACTTC.

This clonotype was observed at least ten times. V usage is TRBV5-1 and J usage is TRBJ2-2; unclear D gene. This CDR3 has 15 amino acids. With 2 bases removed from V and 1 base from J, the gap between germline ends came to 9 bases. CDR1 and CDR2 from the germline V gene are SGHRS and YFSETQ. CDR3 sequence: CASSLMEKNTGELFF. The CDR3 coding sequence is TGCGCCAGCAGCTTAATGGAGAAGAACACCGGGGAGCTGTTTTTT.

This clonotype showed up many times. This chain uses TRBV28 with TRBJ2-1; TRBD1 agrees at 7 bases. Germline-derived CDR1 and CDR2 are MDHEN and SYDVKM. V gave up 6 bases and J gave up 3 bases; unmatched junction bases: 14. The CDR3 covers 17 residues. CDR3 DNA sequence: TGTGCCAGCAGCTCTCCTTGGGGACAGAGGGACTACAATGAGCAGTTCTTC. The encoded protein is CASSSPWGQRDYNEQFF.

At least ten counts were recorded for this clonotype. The chain employs TRBV29-1 and TRBJ2-1, with TRBD2 matching 11 bases. This CDR3 is built from 15 residues. Germline V gene lookup returns CDR1 SQVTM and CDR2 ANQGSEA. Trimming at V came to 1 base and at J to 7 bases, leaving 6 bases not matched to a gene. The CDR3 DNA is TGCAGCGTTGAAGTCGGGCTAGCGGGAGGAAATGAGCAGTTCTTC. As protein: CSVEVGLAGGNEQFF.

This clonotype was observed a few times. The chain couples TRBV28 to TRBJ2-5, with 7 bases matching TRBD2. Looked up from germline, CDR1 is MDHEN and CDR2 is SYDVKM. This CDR3 is built from 15 residues. The ends lost 2 bases at V and 2 bases at J; junction bases unmatched: 5. In DNA, the CDR3 is TGTGCCAGCAGTTTAGTCCTAGCGGCACAAGAGACCCAGTACTTC. Its translation is CASSLVLAAQETQYF.

Remarks on this clonotype: A read error is possible here, since a much larger clone lies one base away. CDR3 nucleotide sequence: TGCTGTGCTAGAGGGGCGAGCGGAGAAACCTACAATGAGCAGTTCTTC. Encoded protein: CCARGASGETYNEQFF. This chain connects TRBV20-1 to TRBJ2-1; either TRBD1 or TRBD2 may supply D (5 bases each). The CDR3 is 16 residues long. The germline V gene encodes CDR1 DFQATT and CDR2 SNEGSKA (reference sequence).

This clonotype was found many times. The V gene is TRBV4-3, the J gene TRBJ2-1; D may be TRBD1 or TRBD2 (5 bases each). The germline gives CDR1 LGHNA, CDR2 YSLEER. This CDR3 has 15 residues. V lost 5 bases and J lost 9, with 20 bases in between. The CDR3 DNA follows: TGCGCCAGCAGCTTTACTCCGGGACGGTCCTCTGAGCAGTTCTTC. This gives the protein CASSFTPGRSSEQFF.

This clonotype was recorded at least ten times. V usage is TRBV5-1 and J usage is TRBJ1-1; D call uncertain. V lost 0 bases to trimming and J lost 4 bases, with 7 bases between them. The CDR3 consists of 13 residues. From germline, CDR1 is SGHRS and CDR2 YFSETQ. The CDR3 spells CASSLEMGTEAFF. The CDR3 DNA reads TGCGCCAGCAGCTTGGAGATGGGCACTGAAGCTTTCTTT. Full variable domain (remainder filled in from reference TRBV5-1 and TRBJ1-1): KAGVTQTPRYLIKTRGQQVTLSCSPISGHRSVSWYQQTPGQGLQFLFEYFSETQRNKGNFPGRFSGRQFSNSRSEMNVSTLELGDSALYLCASSLEMGTEAFFGQGTRLTVV.

This clonotype was observed at least ten times. The chain couples TRBV29-1 to TRBJ2-2; TRBD2 matches 11 bases. Germline assignment: CDR1 SQVTM and CDR2 ANQGSEA. The V segment lost 4 bases and the J segment 6 bases; nucleotides outside the gene matches: 10. The CDR3 extends over 16 amino acids. CDR3 in amino acids: CSVAGTSGSRAGELFF. Here the CDR3 DNA reads TGCAGCGTTGCCGGGACTAGCGGCTCCAGGGCCGGGGAGCTGTTTTTT.

This clonotype came up many times. The rearrangement links TRBV7-2 to TRBJ2-7, with 9 bases fitting TRBD1. This CDR3 has 15 amino acids. Germline assignment: CDR1 SGHTA and CDR2 FQGNSA. V was pared by 1 base and J by 4 bases, with 5 bases of the junction left unmatched. Here the CDR3 reads CASSLGPGQGYEQYF. The CDR3, as DNA: TGTGCCAGCAGCTTAGGCCCGGGACAGGGATACGAGCAGTACTTC.

This clonotype was counted at least ten times. The rearrangement links TRBV20-1 to TRBJ1-1; D unresolved. With 1 base removed from V and 3 bases from J, the gap between germline ends came to 12 bases. Germline lookup yields CDR1 DFQATT and CDR2 SNEGSKA (reference sequence). The CDR3 has 14 amino acids. The chain's CDR3 is CSARGVGLYTEAFF. CDR3 nucleotide sequence: TGCAGTGCTAGAGGGGTCGGCCTTTACACTGAAGCTTTCTTT.

This clonotype appeared a few times. J is TRBJ2-5 and V is TRBV7-9, with no clear D. The CDR3 is 12 amino acids. In germline, CDR1 is SEHNR, CDR2 FQNEAQ (reference sequence). Trimming stripped 7 bases from V and 2 bases from J, with 8 bases between. DNA for the CDR3: TGTGCCAGCACTCTCGTTCAAGAGACCCAGTACTTC. Amino acid sequence: CASTLVQETQYF.

The rearrangement uses TRBV2 and TRBJ1-1; 8 bases are a match to TRBD1. The CDR3 covers 14 residues. Germline V gene data show CDR1 as SNHLY and CDR2 as FYNNEI. J lost 1 base, V lost 6 bases, and 4 bases had no gene match. The CDR3 is CASRETGANTEAFF. The CDR3 DNA reads TGTGCCAGCAGGGAGACAGGGGCGAACACTGAAGCTTTCTTT.

There are many counts of this clonotype. V gene TRBV9 combines with J gene TRBJ2-1; TRBD1 or TRBD2 may be the D gene (5 bases each). This CDR3 contains 15 residues. Trimming removed 4 bases from V and 8 bases from J, with 19 bases in between. Per germline, CDR1 SGDLS and CDR2 YYNGEE. The DNA of the CDR3 is TGTGCCAGCAGCCCGAAGGGGAGCATCGTCGATGAGCAGTTCTTC. Amino acid sequence: CASSPKGSIVDEQFF.

The table lists this clonotype with many counts. This rearrangement joins TRBV7-2 to TRBJ2-3; 9 bases fit TRBD1. CDR3 size: 14 residues. Unmatched junction bases numbered 5, after V lost 6 bases and J lost 4 bases. Germline V gives CDR1 SGHTA, CDR2 FQGNSA. The CDR3 region has the DNA TGTGCCAGCAGGGACAGGGGTCGTCCAGATACGCAGTATTTT. It is translated as CASRDRGRPDTQYF.

In this sample, this clonotype turned up many times. The chain links TRBV6-1 to TRBJ1-1; D gene uncertain. The V and J ends lost 6 bases and 0 bases respectively, with 8 bases between them. The V gene's germline CDR1 is MNHNS and CDR2 SASEGT. The CDR3 has 13 residues. The CDR3 region is CASRGSMNTEAFF. In nucleotides, the CDR3 is TGTGCCAGCAGGGGGTCCATGAACACTGAAGCTTTCTTT.

This clonotype was observed many times. The chain is built from TRBV20-1 and TRBJ1-2; D is undetermined. This CDR3 contains 12 residues. The V gene lost 2 bases and the J gene lost 3 bases, with 7 bases spanning the gap. Germline CDR1 is DFQATT and CDR2 is SNEGSKA (reference sequence). The CDR3 spells CSARRQYYGYTF. CDR3 nucleotide sequence: TGCAGTGCTAGACGGCAGTACTATGGCTACACCTTC.

This clonotype was detected many times. The J gene is TRBJ2-1, the V gene TRBV20-1; 13 bases agree with TRBD2. Germline V gives CDR1 DFQATT, CDR2 SNEGSKA (reference sequence). The CDR3 runs to 15 residues. Germline trimming cut 5 bases from V and 9 bases from J; bases unmatched to any gene: 10. The DNA for the CDR3 is TGCAGTGCTCGCCCCGGACTAGCGGGAGACGGTGAGCAGTTCTTC. Translation: CSARPGLAGDGEQFF.

This clonotype occurred a few times. A much larger clone lies one base from this, so it may be a read error. The chain combines TRBV3-1 with TRBJ2-5; 8 bases agree with TRBD1. The CDR3 consists of 14 residues. V lost 4 bases, J lost 3 bases, and 4 bases stayed unmatched. Germline lookup yields CDR1 LGHDT and CDR2 YNNKEL (reference sequence). This CDR3 is CASSPPDREETQYF. For the CDR3, the DNA is TGTGCCAGCAGCCCCCCGGACAGGGAAGAGACCCAGTACTTC.

The chain uses TRBV7-9 and TRBJ2-3, with 7 bases fitting TRBD2. The germline V gene encodes CDR1 SEHNR and CDR2 FQNEAQ (reference sequence). CDR3 size: 13 residues. The J segment lost 2 bases and the V segment lost 8 bases, leaving 4 bases of the junction unmatched. For the CDR3, the DNA is TGTGCCAGCGGACTAGTGGCCACAGATACGCAGTATTTT. Residues: CASGLVATDTQYF.

This clonotype was seen many times. The CDR3, as DNA: TGTGCCAGCAGCTTAGTAACCAGGCAATCAATCGGGACCCAGCATTTT. It translates to CASSLVTRQSIGTQHF. This sequence joins TRBV7-9 and TRBJ1-5; D call uncertain. The CDR3 consists of 16 residues. Trimming took 1 base from V and 11 from J, leaving 21 bases between them. From germline, CDR1 is SEHNR and CDR2 FQNEAQ (reference sequence).

This clonotype was recorded many times. This chain joins TRBV14 and TRBJ2-3; 10 positions agree with TRBD1. The CDR3 loop spans 16 amino acids. CDR1 SGHDN and CDR2 FVKESK come from the germline V gene. With V trimmed by 4 bases and J by 0 bases, 4 bases remained unmatched. The CDR3 coding sequence is TGTGCCAGCAGCCGACCGGGACAGGGGAGCACAGATACGCAGTATTTT. It translates to CASSRPGQGSTDTQYF.